This T cell receptor beta chain was found in a study of OX40 agonist ivuxolimab in advanced cancers. As for the study in general: Previous treatment with anti-PD-1, anti-PD-L1 or anti-CTLA-4 therapy was allowed; less than 45% had received some.

Germline lookup yields CDR1 SGHTA and CDR2 FQGTGA. V dropped 1 base and J dropped 3 bases, with 4 bases sitting between them. The CDR3 covers 13 residues. In the case of this clone: Its antigen is not known.

Notes on the study in general: In the 0.1-3.0 mg/kg groups, partial responders showed among the lowest expansion.

The table came from immunoSEQ multiplex PCR; TCRdb's copy has only in-frame clones and leaves some out. The sample carries 70,000 to 80,000 clones, roughly 90% recorded once. This specimen was CD4+ or CD8+ T cells sorted from blood, taken in a trial of the OX40 agonist ivuxolimab. The chain links TRBV7-3 to TRBJ2-1; D is uncertain. The TCR sequence derives from an adult with an advanced solid tumor such as melanoma, head and neck, liver or kidney cancer. CDR3 loop: CASSLNFYNEQFF. CDR3 bases: TGTGCCAGCAGCTTAAACTTCTACAATGAGCAGTTCTTC.